These 27 T cell receptor beta chains were sequenced from one sample in a study of blood T cell repertoires in COVID-19. The repertoire was sequenced with immunoSEQ multiplex PCR; TCRdb's copy has only in-frame clones and lacks some. The sample includes tens of thousands of clones, 90% of them seen just once. Sequences were obtained from peripheral blood. These receptors came from a middle-aged woman with active COVID-19.

The chain employs TRBV7-3 and TRBJ2-2; D is unresolved. Trimming cost V 4 bases and J 7 bases, with 13 bases left between them. The CDR3 covers 14 residues. Germline CDR1 SGHTA, CDR2 FQGTGA. The CDR3 sequence: CASSSSPRDGELFF. As DNA, the CDR3 is TGTGCCAGCAGCTCCTCACCGCGAGACGGGGAGCTGTTTTTT.

The chain couples TRBV11-1 to TRBJ2-2; 7 nucleotides match TRBD1. Germline CDR1 reads SGHAT; CDR2 reads FQDESV (reference sequence). This CDR3 is built from 14 residues. Losses at the gene ends were 5 bases for V and 3 bases for J; bases not matched to a gene: 3. CDR3 bases: TGTGCCAGCAGCCGCGACAGGGACACCGGGGAGCTGTTTTTT. Translation: CASSRDRDTGELFF.

CDR3 coding DNA: TGTGCCAGCAGAGGCACAGGGGGCCCAGCCTACGAGCAGTACTTC. Its translation: CASRGTGGPAYEQYF. The V call is TRBV2, the J call TRBJ2-7; 9 bases are shared with TRBD1. The CDR3 spans 15 residues. Per germline, CDR1 SNHLY and CDR2 FYNNEI. Trimming took 6 bases from V and 2 from J; bases not matched to a gene: 8.

This chain links TRBV2 with TRBJ2-7, with 10 bases matching TRBD1. CDR1 SNHLY and CDR2 FYNNEI come from the germline V gene. The CDR3 is made up of 15 amino acids. V shed 3 bases, J shed 7 bases, and the junction held 9 bases outside the gene matches. The CDR3 spells CASSEQTGTGEEQYF. The DNA of the CDR3 is TGTGCCAGCAGTGAGCAAACCGGGACAGGGGAAGAGCAGTACTTC. Variable domain in full (rest from reference TRBV2 and TRBJ2-7): EPEVTQTPSHQVTQMGQEVILRCVPISNHLYFYWYRQILGQKVEFLVSFYNNEISEKSEIFDDQFSVERPDGSNFTLKIRSTKLEDSAMYFCASSEQTGTGEEQYFGPGTRLTVT.

The CDR3 protein is CASSLVQGITSTDTQYF. DNA for the CDR3: TGTGCCAGCAGCTTAGTCCAGGGCATAACGAGCACAGATACGCAGTATTTT. V and J are TRBV7-2 and TRBJ2-3, with D perhaps TRBD1 (5 bases). The CDR3 spans 17 residues. Germline V gene lookup returns CDR1 SGHTA and CDR2 FQGNSA. Trimming removed 1 base at V and 0 bases at J, with 14 bases between.

This clone was seen a few times. The chain employs TRBV4-2 and TRBJ2-7; possibly TRBD1 for D (6 bases). The CDR3 contains 16 residues. Germline CDR1 is LGHNA and CDR2 is YNFKEQ. The V and J ends lost 0 bases and 2 bases respectively, with 14 bases between them. The CDR3 protein is CASSQDPGDKTYEQYF. The DNA of the CDR3 is TGTGCCAGCAGCCAAGATCCTGGGGACAAAACCTACGAGCAGTACTTC.

This clone was found a few times. J is TRBJ2-7 and V is TRBV7-6; perhaps TRBD2 as D (6 bases). This CDR3 is built from 16 residues. The germline CDR1 and CDR2 sequences are SGHVS and FNYEAQ. V lost 0 bases and J 4 bases, leaving 16 bases between the germline ends. CDR3 residues: CASSLAGGKEGYEQYF. The DNA for the CDR3 is TGTGCCAGCAGCTTAGCTGGCGGGAAGGAAGGATACGAGCAGTACTTC.

This clone was detected only once. The rearrangement uses TRBV19 and TRBJ1-2; 8 bases line up with TRBD1. The CDR3 spans 14 residues. Trimming at V came to 4 bases and at J to 5 bases, leaving 6 bases not matched to a gene. Germline CDR1 and CDR2: LNHDA and SQIVND (reference sequence). Here the CDR3 DNA reads TGTGCCAGTAGTACCGGACAGGGTGAATATGGCTACACCTTC. Protein: CASSTGQGEYGYTF. The full variable domain, in which reference TRBV19 and TRBJ1-2 provide the parts outside the CDR3, is DGGITQSPKYLFRKEGQNVTLSCEQNLNHDAMYWYRQDPGQGLRLIYYSQIVNDFQKGDIAEGYSVSREKKESFPLTVTSAQKNPTAFYLCASSTGQGEYGYTFGSGTRLTVV.

The chain employs TRBV19 and TRBJ2-3, with 8 bases that match TRBD1. J was trimmed by 7 bases and V by 7 bases; bases with no gene match: 7. CDR3 length equals 13 residues. Germline V CDR1 and CDR2: LNHDA, SQIVND (reference sequence). CDR3 DNA sequence: TGTGCCAGTAAGGACAGGGACCAAAATACGCAGTATTTT. Protein: CASKDRDQNTQYF.

The gene calls are TRBV3-1 (or the pseudogene TRBV3-2) and TRBJ2-3; perhaps TRBD1 as D (5 bases). This CDR3 has 15 residues. With 1 base removed from V and 5 bases from J, the gap between germline ends came to 13 bases. Germline CDR1 is LGHDT and CDR2 is YNNKEL (reference sequence). CDR3 sequence reads: CASSQGWGQRDTQYF. In DNA, the CDR3 is TGTGCCAGCAGCCAAGGCTGGGGCCAGAGAGATACGCAGTATTTT.

V is TRBV20-1 and J is TRBJ1-1; no clear D. This CDR3 has 14 amino acids. The ends were cut back, 3 bases at V and 1 base at J, with 12 bases in the middle. CDR1 DFQATT and CDR2 SNEGSKA come from the germline V gene (reference sequence). The CDR3 reads CSASPYAPNTEAFF. The CDR3 DNA follows: TGCAGTGCTAGTCCTTATGCGCCGAACACTGAAGCTTTCTTT.

The chain uses TRBV3-1 (or the pseudogene TRBV3-2) and TRBJ1-2, with D maybe TRBD1 (6 bases). V shed 4 bases and J shed 3 bases, with 12 bases lying between them. The germline V gene encodes CDR1 LGHDT and CDR2 YNNKEL (reference sequence). The CDR3 runs to 14 residues. The CDR3 here is CASSLGQTYYGYTF. CDR3 sequence (DNA): TGTGCCAGCAGCCTCGGACAGACCTACTATGGCTACACCTTC.

This chain connects TRBV5-8 to TRBJ2-7; perhaps TRBD1 as D (5 bases). Germline CDR1 and CDR2: SGHTS and YDEGEE. V was pared by 1 base and J by 6 bases, with 11 bases between. The CDR3 runs to 13 residues. The CDR3 is CASSLFQGSEQYF. CDR3 nucleotide sequence: TGTGCCAGCAGCTTGTTTCAGGGCAGCGAGCAGTACTTC.

V gene TRBV10-3 combines with J gene TRBJ2-3; 8 positions match TRBD1. The CDR3 is made up of 14 amino acids. Germline values: CDR1 ENHRY, CDR2 SYGVKD. Unmatched junction bases numbered 4, after V lost 6 bases and J lost 2 bases. Here the CDR3 reads CAIRQTGATDTQYF. CDR3 DNA: TGTGCCATCAGGCAGACAGGGGCCACAGATACGCAGTATTTT.

The CDR3 protein is CASSQRTLGGGASQPQHF. For the CDR3, the DNA is TGTGCCAGCAGCCAAAGGACCTTAGGAGGGGGCGCCAGTCAGCCCCAGCATTTT. The V and J genes are TRBV3-1 (or the pseudogene TRBV3-2) and TRBJ1-5, with 7 bases that match TRBD1. CDR3 length equals 18 residues. J was trimmed by 6 bases and V by 2 bases; bases with no gene match: 16. Germline V CDR1 and CDR2: LGHDT, YNNKEL (reference sequence).

The rearrangement links TRBV10-3 to TRBJ2-5; D might be TRBD1 (5 bases). Trimming took 4 bases from V and 2 from J, leaving 23 bases between them. In germline, CDR1 is ENHRY, CDR2 SYGVKD. The CDR3 sequence is 18 residues long. CDR3 loop: CAISVLRFLLGQQETQYF. In nucleotides, the CDR3 is TGTGCCATCAGTGTACTCCGATTCCTTTTGGGGCAACAAGAGACCCAGTACTTC.

The chain recombines TRBV9 with TRBJ1-1; 7 bases line up with TRBD1. V shed 0 bases and J 1 base; nucleotides not matched to a gene: 3. The CDR3 is 15 residues long. Germline CDR1 is SGDLS and CDR2 is YYNGEE. The chain's CDR3 is CASSVGTGRNTEAFF. The CDR3, as DNA: TGTGCCAGCAGCGTAGGGACAGGCCGGAACACTGAAGCTTTCTTT. Full variable domain (rest looked up from reference TRBV9 and TRBJ1-1): DSGVTQTPKHLITATGQRVTLRCSPRSGDLSVYWYQQSLDQGLQFLIQYYNGEERAKGNILERFSAQQFPDLHSELNLSSLELGDSALYFCASSVGTGRNTEAFFGQGTRLTVV.

This chain joins TRBV7-2 and TRBJ2-3; TRBD2 matches at 12 bases. Losses at the gene ends were 7 bases for V and 4 bases for J; bases not matched to a gene: 6. The germline CDR1 and CDR2 sequences are SGHTA and FQGNSA. The CDR3 totals 15 residues. Here the CDR3 DNA reads TGTGCCAGCACTAGCGGGGGGGCCCTGGCAGATACGCAGTATTTT. It yields the protein CASTSGGALADTQYF.

The V and J genes are TRBV5-4 and TRBJ1-6, with D perhaps TRBD1 (6 bases). In germline, CDR1 is SGHNT, CDR2 YYREEE (reference sequence). The CDR3 spans 15 residues. With 7 bases removed from V and 3 bases from J, the gap between germline ends came to 14 bases. The chain's CDR3 is CASSIQGNYNSPLHF. CDR3 in DNA: TGTGCCAGCTCGATACAGGGAAACTATAATTCACCCCTCCACTTT.

This chain uses TRBV7-8 with TRBJ2-7; the D gene is possibly TRBD1 (6 bases). Germline assignment: CDR1 SGHVS and CDR2 FQNEAQ. The CDR3 length is 15 residues. The germline V and J ends were trimmed by 1 base and 4 bases, with 14 bases remaining between them. The chain's CDR3 is CASSLGAGAKYEQYF. DNA of the CDR3: TGTGCCAGCAGCTTAGGGGCAGGGGCCAAATACGAGCAGTACTTC.

The chain links TRBV3-1 (or the pseudogene TRBV3-2) to TRBJ1-1; D not certain. This CDR3 contains 14 residues. With 1 base removed from V and 1 base from J, the gap between germline ends came to 7 bases. Germline CDR1 is LGHDT and CDR2 is YNNKEL (reference sequence). The CDR3 region has the DNA TGTGCCAGCAGCCAAGTAGCGGCGAACACTGAAGCTTTCTTT. Translated, it gives CASSQVAANTEAFF.

The J gene is TRBJ1-3, the V gene TRBV5-1; the match to TRBD1 covers 7 bases. Trimming took 1 base from V and 4 from J; bases not matched to a gene: 23. CDR3 length: 21 amino acids. Germline V CDR1 and CDR2: SGHRS, YFSETQ. The CDR3 reads CASSLRPRGAGGAGAGNTIYF. CDR3 in DNA: TGCGCCAGCAGCTTGCGCCCTCGAGGTGCAGGGGGAGCCGGAGCCGGAAACACCATATATTTT.

V is TRBV13 and J is TRBJ2-3; TRBD1 matches at 9 bases. Trimming removed 0 bases from V and 4 bases from J; junction bases left unmatched: 8. The CDR3 runs to 17 residues. From germline, CDR1 is PRHDT and CDR2 FYEKMQ (reference sequence). The CDR3 sequence is CASSLGLGQGRPDTQYF. The DNA for the CDR3 is TGTGCCAGCAGCTTAGGGCTCGGACAGGGGCGCCCAGATACGCAGTATTTT.

V usage is TRBV27 and J usage is TRBJ1-1; no reliable D call. V lost 4 bases to trimming and J lost 4 bases, with 10 bases between them. CDR1 is MNHEY and CDR2 is SMNVEV in the germline V gene (reference sequence). The CDR3 runs to 13 residues. CDR3 region: CASSYRESTEAFF. In DNA, the CDR3 is TGTGCCAGCAGTTACCGGGAGTCCACTGAAGCTTTCTTT.

This clone has just a few counts. The genes are TRBV19 and TRBJ1-1; 9 bases match TRBD1. This CDR3 contains 17 residues. V lost 4 bases to trimming and J lost 0 bases; unmatched junction nucleotides: 9. Germline V gene data show CDR1 as LNHDA and CDR2 as SQIVND (reference sequence). DNA of the CDR3: TGTGCCAGTAGTAGGGGGACAGGGAGGGACTTGAACACTGAAGCTTTCTTT. Its protein is CASSRGTGRDLNTEAFF.

The CDR3 sequence is CATSSSGGAETQYF. CDR3 in DNA: TGTGCCACCAGCAGTTCAGGGGGCGCGGAGACCCAGTACTTC. V and J are TRBV15 and TRBJ2-5; 8 positions agree with TRBD1. Germline trimming cut 3 bases from V and 5 bases from J; bases unmatched to any gene: 5. Germline CDR1 is LNHNV and CDR2 is YYDKDF (reference sequence). This CDR3 has 14 amino acids.

The chain is built from TRBV10-3 and TRBJ2-1, with D possibly matching TRBD1 (5 bases). The germline V gene has CDR1 ENHRY and CDR2 SYGVKD. Trimming cost V 1 base and J 3 bases, with 10 bases left between them. This CDR3 is built from 15 residues. The CDR3 DNA reads as TGTGCCATCAGTGAGTTCCAGGGTAACTACAATGAGCAGTTCTTC. Translating gives CAISEFQGNYNEQFF.